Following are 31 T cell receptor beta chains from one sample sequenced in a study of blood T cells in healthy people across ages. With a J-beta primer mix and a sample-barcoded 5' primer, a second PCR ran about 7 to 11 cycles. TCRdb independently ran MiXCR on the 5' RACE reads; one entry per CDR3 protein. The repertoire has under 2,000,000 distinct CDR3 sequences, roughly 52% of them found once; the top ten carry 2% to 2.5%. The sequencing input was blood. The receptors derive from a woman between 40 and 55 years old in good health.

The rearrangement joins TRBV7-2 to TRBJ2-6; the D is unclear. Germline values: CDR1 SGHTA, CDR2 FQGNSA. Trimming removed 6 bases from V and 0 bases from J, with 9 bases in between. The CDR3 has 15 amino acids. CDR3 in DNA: TGTGCCAGCAGTTGGGCCTCCTCTGGGGCCAACGTCCTGACTTTC. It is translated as CASSWASSGANVLTF.

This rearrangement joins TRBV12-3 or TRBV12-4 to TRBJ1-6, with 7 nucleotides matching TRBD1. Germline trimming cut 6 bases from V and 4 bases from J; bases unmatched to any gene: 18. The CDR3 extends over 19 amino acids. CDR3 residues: CASSLQTQQGTQYNSPLHF. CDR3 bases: TGTGCCAGCAGCCTACAGACCCAACAGGGGACCCAATATAATTCACCCCTCCACTTT.

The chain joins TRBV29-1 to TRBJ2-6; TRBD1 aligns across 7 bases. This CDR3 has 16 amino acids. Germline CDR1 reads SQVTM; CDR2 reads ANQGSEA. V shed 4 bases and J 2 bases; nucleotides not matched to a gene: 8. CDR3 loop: CSVVGRGYPGANVLTF. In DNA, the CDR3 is TGCAGCGTTGTGGGCAGGGGGTATCCTGGGGCCAACGTCCTGACTTTC.

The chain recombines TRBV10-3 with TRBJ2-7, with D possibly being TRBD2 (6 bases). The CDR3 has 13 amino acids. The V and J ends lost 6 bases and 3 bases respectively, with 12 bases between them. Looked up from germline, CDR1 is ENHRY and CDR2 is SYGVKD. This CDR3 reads CAIRDSEGYEQYF. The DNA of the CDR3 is TGTGCCATCAGGGACTCGGAGGGCTACGAGCAGTACTTC.

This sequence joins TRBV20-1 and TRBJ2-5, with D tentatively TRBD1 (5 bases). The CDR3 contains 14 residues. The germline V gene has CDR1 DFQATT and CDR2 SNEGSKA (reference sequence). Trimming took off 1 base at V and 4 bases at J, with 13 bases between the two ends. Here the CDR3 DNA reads TGCAGTGCTAGAGGGCAGGCAGGGATAGAGACCCAGTACTTC. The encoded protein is CSARGQAGIETQYF.

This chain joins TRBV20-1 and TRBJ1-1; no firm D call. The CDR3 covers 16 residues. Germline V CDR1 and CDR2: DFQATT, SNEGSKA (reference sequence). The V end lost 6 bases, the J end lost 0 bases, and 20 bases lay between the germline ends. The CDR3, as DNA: TGCAGTGCGTCAGACGTGCGGGCCGGCATGAACACTGAAGCTTTCTTT. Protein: CSASDVRAGMNTEAFF.

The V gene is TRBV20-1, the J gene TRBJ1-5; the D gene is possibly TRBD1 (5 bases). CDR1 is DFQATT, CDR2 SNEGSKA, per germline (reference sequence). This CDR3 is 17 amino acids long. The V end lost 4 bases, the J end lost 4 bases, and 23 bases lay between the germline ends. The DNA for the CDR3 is TGCAGTGCTATCCCCCTAGGGGCCGGTCGTCCGAATCAGCCCCAGCATTTT. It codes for CSAIPLGAGRPNQPQHF.

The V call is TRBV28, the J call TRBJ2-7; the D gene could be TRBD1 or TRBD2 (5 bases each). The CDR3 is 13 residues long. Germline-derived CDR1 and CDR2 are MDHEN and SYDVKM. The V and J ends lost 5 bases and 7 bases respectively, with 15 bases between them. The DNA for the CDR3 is TGTGCCAGCAGTCGATGGGGGACCTTGGAGCAGTACTTC. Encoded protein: CASSRWGTLEQYF.

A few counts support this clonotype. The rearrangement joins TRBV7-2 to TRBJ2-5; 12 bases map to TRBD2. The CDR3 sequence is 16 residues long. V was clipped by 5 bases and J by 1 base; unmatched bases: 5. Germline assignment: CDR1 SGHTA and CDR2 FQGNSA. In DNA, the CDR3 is TGTGCCAGCAGCCCGTCGACTAGCGGGGGCCAAGAGACCCAGTACTTC. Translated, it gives CASSPSTSGGQETQYF.

In DNA, the CDR3 is TGTGCCAGTGACCCAACAGGGATGGAAGCTGAAGCTTTCTTT. Protein sequence: CASDPTGMEAEAFF. The chain employs TRBV7-9 and TRBJ1-1; D is perhaps TRBD1 (6 bases). Deletions cut 9 bases from V and 6 bases from J, with 20 bases between. Germline CDR1 and CDR2: SEHNR and FQNEAQ (reference sequence). The CDR3 totals 14 residues.

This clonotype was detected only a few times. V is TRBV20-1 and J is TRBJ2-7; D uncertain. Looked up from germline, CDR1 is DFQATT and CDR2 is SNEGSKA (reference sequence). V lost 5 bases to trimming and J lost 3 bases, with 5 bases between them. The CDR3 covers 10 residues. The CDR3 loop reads CSALDYEQYF. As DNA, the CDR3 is TGCAGTGCTTTAGACTACGAGCAGTACTTC.

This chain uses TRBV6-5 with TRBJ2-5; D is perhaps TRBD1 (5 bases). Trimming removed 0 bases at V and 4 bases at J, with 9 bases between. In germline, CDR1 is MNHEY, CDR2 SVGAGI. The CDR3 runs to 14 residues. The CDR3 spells CASSYSPGAETQYF. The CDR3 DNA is TGTGCCAGCAGTTACTCGCCTGGGGCAGAGACCCAGTACTTC.

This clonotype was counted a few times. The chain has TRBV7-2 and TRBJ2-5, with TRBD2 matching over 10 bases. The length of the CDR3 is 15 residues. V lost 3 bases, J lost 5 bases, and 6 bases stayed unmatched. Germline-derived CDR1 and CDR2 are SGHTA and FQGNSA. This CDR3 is CASSFSSGGAETQYF. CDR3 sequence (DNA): TGTGCCAGCAGCTTTTCCAGCGGGGGGGCGGAGACCCAGTACTTC.

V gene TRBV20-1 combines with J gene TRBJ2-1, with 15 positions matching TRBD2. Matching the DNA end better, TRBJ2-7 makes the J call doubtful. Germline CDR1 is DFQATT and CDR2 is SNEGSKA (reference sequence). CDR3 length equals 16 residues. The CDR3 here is CSALGLAGGVYNEQYF. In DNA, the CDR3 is TGCAGTGCCCTGGGACTAGCGGGGGGTGTTTACAATGAGCAGTACTTC.

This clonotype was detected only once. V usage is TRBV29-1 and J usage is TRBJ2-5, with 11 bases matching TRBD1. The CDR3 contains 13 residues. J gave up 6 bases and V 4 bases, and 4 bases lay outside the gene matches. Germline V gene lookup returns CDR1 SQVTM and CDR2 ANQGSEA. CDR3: CSVGTGGSKTQYF. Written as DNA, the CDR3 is TGCAGCGTTGGGACAGGGGGCTCGAAGACCCAGTACTTC. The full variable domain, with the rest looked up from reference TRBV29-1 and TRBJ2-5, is SAVISQKPSRDICQRGTSLTIQCQVDSQVTMMFWYRQQPGQSLTLIATANQGSEATYESGFVIDKFPISRPNLTFSTLTVSNMSPEDSSIYLCSVGTGGSKTQYFGPGTRLLVL.

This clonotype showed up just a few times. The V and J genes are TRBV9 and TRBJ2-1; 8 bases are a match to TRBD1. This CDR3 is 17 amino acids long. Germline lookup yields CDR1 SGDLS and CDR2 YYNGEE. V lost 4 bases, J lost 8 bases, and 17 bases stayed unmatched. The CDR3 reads CASSTRVAGGSYHEQFF. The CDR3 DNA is TGTGCCAGCAGCACCCGAGTAGCAGGGGGCAGTTATCATGAGCAGTTCTTC.

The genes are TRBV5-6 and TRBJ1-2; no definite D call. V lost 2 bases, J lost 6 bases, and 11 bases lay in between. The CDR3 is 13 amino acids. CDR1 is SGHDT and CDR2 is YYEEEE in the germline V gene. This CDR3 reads CASSFGRLDGYTF. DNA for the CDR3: TGTGCCAGCAGCTTTGGGAGGTTGGATGGCTACACCTTC.

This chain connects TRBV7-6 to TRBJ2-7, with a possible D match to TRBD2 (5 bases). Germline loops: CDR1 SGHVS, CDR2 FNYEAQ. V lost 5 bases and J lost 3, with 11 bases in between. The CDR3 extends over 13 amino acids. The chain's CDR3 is CASSQPRVYEQYF. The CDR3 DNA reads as TGTGCCAGCAGCCAGCCGAGGGTCTACGAGCAGTACTTC. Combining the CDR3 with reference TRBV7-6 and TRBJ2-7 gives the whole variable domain GAGVSQSPRYKVTKRGQDVALRCDPISGHVSLYWYRQALGQGPEFLTYFNYEAQQDKSGLPNDRFSAERPEGSISTLTIQRTEQRDSAMYRCASSQPRVYEQYFGPGTRLTVT.

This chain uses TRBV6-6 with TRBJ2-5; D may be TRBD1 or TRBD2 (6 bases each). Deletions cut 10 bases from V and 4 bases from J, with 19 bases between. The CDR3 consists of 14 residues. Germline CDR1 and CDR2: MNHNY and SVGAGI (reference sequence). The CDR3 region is CATNVRGVGETQYF. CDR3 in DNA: TGTGCCACCAACGTTAGGGGGGTCGGAGAGACCCAGTACTTC.

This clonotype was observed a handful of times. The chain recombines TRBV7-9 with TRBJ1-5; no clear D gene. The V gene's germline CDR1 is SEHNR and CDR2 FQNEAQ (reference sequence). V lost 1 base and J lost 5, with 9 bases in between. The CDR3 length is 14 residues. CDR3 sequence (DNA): TGTGCCAGCAGCTTAGATGGGGTCTATCAGCCCCAGCATTTT. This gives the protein CASSLDGVYQPQHF.

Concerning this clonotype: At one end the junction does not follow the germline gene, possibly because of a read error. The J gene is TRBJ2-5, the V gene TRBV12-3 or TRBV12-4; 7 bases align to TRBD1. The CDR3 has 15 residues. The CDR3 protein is CASSLRTGLYNEQYF. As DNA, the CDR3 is TGTGCCAGTAGTTTGAGGACAGGCCTATACAATGAGCAGTACTTC.

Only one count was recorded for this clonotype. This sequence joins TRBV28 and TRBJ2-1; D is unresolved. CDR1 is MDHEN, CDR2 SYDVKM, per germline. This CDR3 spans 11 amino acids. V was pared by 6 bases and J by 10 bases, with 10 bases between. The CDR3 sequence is CASRAGGEQFF. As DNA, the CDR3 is TGTGCCAGCAGAGCCGGTGGGGAGCAGTTCTTC.

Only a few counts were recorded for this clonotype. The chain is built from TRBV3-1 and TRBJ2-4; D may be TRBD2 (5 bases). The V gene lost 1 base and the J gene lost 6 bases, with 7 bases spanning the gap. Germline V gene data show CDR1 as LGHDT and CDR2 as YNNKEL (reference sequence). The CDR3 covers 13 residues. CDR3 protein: CASSQGGRNIQYF. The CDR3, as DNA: TGTGCCAGCAGCCAAGGTGGGAGAAACATTCAGTACTTC.

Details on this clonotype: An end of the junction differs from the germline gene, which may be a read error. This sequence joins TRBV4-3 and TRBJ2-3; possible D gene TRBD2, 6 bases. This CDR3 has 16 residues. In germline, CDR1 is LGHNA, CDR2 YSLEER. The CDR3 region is CASSQRRGLPTDTQYF. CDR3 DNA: TGCGCCAGTAGCCAAAGGCGGGGCCTTCCCACAGATACGCAGTATTTT.

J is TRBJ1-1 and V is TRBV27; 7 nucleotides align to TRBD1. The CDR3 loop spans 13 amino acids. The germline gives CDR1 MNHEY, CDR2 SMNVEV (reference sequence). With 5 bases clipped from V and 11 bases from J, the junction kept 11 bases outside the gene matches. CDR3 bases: TGTGCCAGCAGTCCGTGGAGGACAGGCCCCGCTTTCTTT. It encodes CASSPWRTGPAFF.

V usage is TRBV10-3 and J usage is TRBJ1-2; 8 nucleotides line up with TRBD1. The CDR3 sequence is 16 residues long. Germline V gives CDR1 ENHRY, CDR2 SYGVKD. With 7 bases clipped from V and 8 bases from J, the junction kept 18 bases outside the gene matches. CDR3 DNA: TGTGCCATCACTAAAACGCCGGGACAGGACCATTCGGGCTACACCTTC. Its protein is CAITKTPGQDHSGYTF.

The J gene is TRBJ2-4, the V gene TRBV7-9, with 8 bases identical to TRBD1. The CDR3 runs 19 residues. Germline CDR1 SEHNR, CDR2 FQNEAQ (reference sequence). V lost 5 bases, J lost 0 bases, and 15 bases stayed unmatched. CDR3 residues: CASSGRDRRGGGAKNIQYF. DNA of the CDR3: TGTGCCAGCAGCGGCCGGGACAGGAGAGGTGGGGGAGCCAAAAACATTCAGTACTTC.

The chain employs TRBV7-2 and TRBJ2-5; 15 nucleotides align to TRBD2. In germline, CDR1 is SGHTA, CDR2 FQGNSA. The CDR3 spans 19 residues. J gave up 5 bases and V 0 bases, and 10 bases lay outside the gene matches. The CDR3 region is CASSLAKGLAGGETETQYF. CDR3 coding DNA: TGTGCCAGCAGCTTAGCTAAAGGACTAGCGGGGGGGGAGACCGAGACCCAGTACTTC.

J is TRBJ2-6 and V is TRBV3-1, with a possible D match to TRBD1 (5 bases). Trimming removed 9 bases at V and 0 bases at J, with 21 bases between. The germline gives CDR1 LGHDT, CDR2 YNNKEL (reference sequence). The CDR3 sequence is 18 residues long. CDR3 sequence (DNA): TGTGCCAGAAACCCCAGAGAGACAGCGAACTCTGGGGCCAACGTCCTGACTTTC. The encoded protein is CARNPRETANSGANVLTF.

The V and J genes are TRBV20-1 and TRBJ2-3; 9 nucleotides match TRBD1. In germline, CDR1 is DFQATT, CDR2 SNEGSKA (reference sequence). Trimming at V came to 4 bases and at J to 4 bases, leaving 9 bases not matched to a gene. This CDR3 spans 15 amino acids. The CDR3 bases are TGCAGTGCTAATACCGGGACAGGGATCCCAGATACGCAGTATTTT. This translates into CSANTGTGIPDTQYF.

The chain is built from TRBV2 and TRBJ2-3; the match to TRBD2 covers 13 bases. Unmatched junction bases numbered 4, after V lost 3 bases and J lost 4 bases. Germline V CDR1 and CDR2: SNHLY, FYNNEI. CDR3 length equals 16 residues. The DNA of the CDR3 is TGTGCCAGCAGTGAGGGACTAGCGGGGATCTCAGATACGCAGTATTTT. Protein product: CASSEGLAGISDTQYF.